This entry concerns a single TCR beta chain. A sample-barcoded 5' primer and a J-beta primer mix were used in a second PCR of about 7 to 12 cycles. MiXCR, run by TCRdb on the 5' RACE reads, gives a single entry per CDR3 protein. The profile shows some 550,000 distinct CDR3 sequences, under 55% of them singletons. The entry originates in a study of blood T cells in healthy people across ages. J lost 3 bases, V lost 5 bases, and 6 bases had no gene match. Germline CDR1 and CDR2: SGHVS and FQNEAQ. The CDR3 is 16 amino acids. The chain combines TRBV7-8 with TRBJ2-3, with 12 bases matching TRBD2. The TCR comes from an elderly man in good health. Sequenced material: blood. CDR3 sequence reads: CASSQPSGGVTDTQYF. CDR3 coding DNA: TGTGCCAGCAGCCAACCTAGCGGGGGGGTTACAGATACGCAGTATTTT.